The 2 T cell receptor beta chains listed next were all sequenced from one sample in a study of T-cell memory formation after mild COVID-19. TCRdb ran MiXCR on the 5' RACE reads and lists one entry per CDR3 protein. This sample has approximately 250,000 distinct CDR3 sequences, with 15% to 20% found just once. The sequencing sample was made of PBMCs or a T cell subset sorted from them (not recorded which). These receptors were collected from a man in his late teens or twenties who had mild COVID-19 (a few samples of this study predate the infection). Cell type and time point are not known.

This clonotype was observed a few times. This chain uses TRBV24-1 with TRBJ2-1, with a weak D call TRBD1 (5 bases). Trimming removed 2 bases from V and 6 bases from J, with 19 bases in between. The length of the CDR3 is 17 residues. Germline V CDR1 and CDR2: KGHDR, SFDVKD. For the CDR3, the DNA is TGTGCCACCAGTGATTCCTTACAGGTCCTACCAGGCAATGAGCAGTTCTTC. It yields the protein CATSDSLQVLPGNEQFF.

V is TRBV5-5 and J is TRBJ2-7; 9 bases line up with TRBD1. Germline trimming cut 4 bases from V and 3 bases from J; bases unmatched to any gene: 8. Germline-derived CDR1 and CDR2 are SGHKS and YYEKEE (reference sequence). This CDR3 spans 15 amino acids. CDR3 coding DNA: TGTGCCAGCAGCCCGAGGGACAGGGCCATCTACGAGCAGTACTTC. Translated: CASSPRDRAIYEQYF. Supplemented by reference TRBV5-5 and TRBJ2-7, the full variable domain reads DAGVTQSPTHLIKTRGQQVTLRCSPISGHKSVSWYQQVLGQGPQFIFQYYEKEERGRGNFPDRFSARQFPNYSSELNVNALLLGDSALYLCASSPRDRAIYEQYFGPGTRLTVT.